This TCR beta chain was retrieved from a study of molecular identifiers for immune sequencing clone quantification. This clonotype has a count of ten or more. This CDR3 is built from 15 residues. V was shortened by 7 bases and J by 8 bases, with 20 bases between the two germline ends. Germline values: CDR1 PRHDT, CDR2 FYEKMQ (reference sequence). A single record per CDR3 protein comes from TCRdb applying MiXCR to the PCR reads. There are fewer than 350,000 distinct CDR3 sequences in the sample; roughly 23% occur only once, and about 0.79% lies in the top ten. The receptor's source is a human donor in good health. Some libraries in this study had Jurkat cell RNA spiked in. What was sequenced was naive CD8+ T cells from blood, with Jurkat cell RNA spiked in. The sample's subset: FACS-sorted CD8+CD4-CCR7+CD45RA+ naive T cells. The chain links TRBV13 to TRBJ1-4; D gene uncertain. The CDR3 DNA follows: TGTGCCAGCAAAACCTTCGAGACGTCGGGAGAAAAACTGTTTTTT. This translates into CASKTFETSGEKLFF.